This passage covers 15 T cell receptor beta chains from one sample sequenced in a study of blood T cell repertoires in COVID-19. Assay used: immunoSEQ multiplex PCR; TCRdb lists only in-frame clones, some missing. This repertoire shows approximately 190,000 clones, 88% found once; its top ten account for roughly 6%. Sequencing used peripheral blood. These receptors all stem from a middle-aged woman who had recovered from COVID-19.

This clone was counted once. V gene TRBV27 combines with J gene TRBJ2-5; 8 bases line up with TRBD2. CDR1 and CDR2 (germline): MNHEY, SMNVEV (reference sequence). This CDR3 spans 18 amino acids. With V trimmed by 6 bases and J by 5 bases, 20 bases remained unmatched. DNA of the CDR3: TGTGCCAGCAGCCCGGGGGGGCTAGTCGGCCCCCGCCAGGAGACCCAGTACTTC. Amino acid sequence: CASSPGGLVGPRQETQYF.

This sequence joins TRBV24-1 and TRBJ2-6; no clear D gene. Germline CDR1 reads KGHDR; CDR2 reads SFDVKD. V was shortened by 7 bases and J by 4 bases, with 19 bases between the two germline ends. This CDR3 has 17 amino acids. DNA of the CDR3: TGTGCCACCAGCTCCTCCCGAGGAACCGCGGGGGCCAACGTCCTGACTTTC. This translates into CATSSSRGTAGANVLTF.

DNA for the CDR3: TGCGCCAGCAGCTCCACCACTAGCGGGAGACCATACGAGCAGTACTTC. Protein product: CASSSTTSGRPYEQYF. V gene TRBV5-1 combines with J gene TRBJ2-7, with TRBD2 matching 11 bases. V lost 3 bases, J lost 4 bases, and 9 bases stayed unmatched. The CDR3 runs 16 residues. CDR1 is SGHRS, CDR2 YFSETQ, per germline.

This chain connects TRBV5-3 to TRBJ2-7; TRBD1 might be the D (6 bases). TRBV5-3 is marked as an open reading frame, function uncertain. The V end lost 2 bases, the J end lost 1 base, and 22 bases lay between the germline ends. The CDR3 has 18 amino acids. CDR3 in DNA: TGTGCCAGAAGCTTCTGGTTCAGCTGGACAGATTTATCCTACGAGCAGTACTTC. It is translated as CARSFWFSWTDLSYEQYF.

The CDR3 sequence is CASSPRYTRGTGELFF. The CDR3, as DNA: TGTGCCAGCAGTCCCAGATATACTAGAGGCACCGGGGAGCTGTTTTTT. This sequence joins TRBV6-4 and TRBJ2-2; the D gene is possibly TRBD2 (5 bases). Trimming shortened V by 5 bases and J by 4 bases, and 17 bases separated the two germline ends. Germline V CDR1 and CDR2: MRHNA, SNTAGT. The length of the CDR3 is 16 residues.

The rearrangement uses TRBV27 and TRBJ1-1; unclear D gene. The length of the CDR3 is 16 residues. CDR1 is MNHEY and CDR2 is SMNVEV in the germline V gene (reference sequence). The V end was cut by 6 bases, the J end by 4 bases, with 21 bases between. The CDR3: CASSRKGPGGGTEAFF. In DNA, the CDR3 is TGTGCCAGCAGCCGAAAAGGACCCGGCGGAGGCACTGAAGCTTTCTTT.

The chain employs TRBV3-1 (or the pseudogene TRBV3-2) and TRBJ2-2; D call uncertain. This CDR3 has 14 residues. V was cut by 6 bases and J by 1 base, with 9 bases left in between. Germline loops: CDR1 LGHDT, CDR2 YNNKEL (reference sequence). CDR3: CASRRNKNTGELFF. The CDR3 bases are TGTGCCAGCAGACGTAACAAGAACACCGGGGAGCTGTTTTTT.

This chain uses TRBV20-1 with TRBJ2-1; 11 nucleotides agree with TRBD2. The germline V gene has CDR1 DFQATT and CDR2 SNEGSKA (reference sequence). This CDR3 spans 16 amino acids. The J segment lost 0 bases and the V segment lost 3 bases, leaving 4 bases of the junction unmatched. The CDR3 sequence: CSASSSGRSSYNEQFF. The CDR3 nucleotides read TGCAGTGCTAGTTCTAGCGGGAGGTCCTCCTACAATGAGCAGTTCTTC.

V gene TRBV12-3 or TRBV12-4 combines with J gene TRBJ1-2; TRBD1 is a possible D gene (6 bases). V was pared by 8 bases and J by 7 bases, with 14 bases between. CDR3 length equals 12 residues. The CDR3 region is CASWSGTSGYTF. Written as DNA, the CDR3 is TGTGCCAGCTGGTCCGGGACATCTGGCTACACCTTC.

This CDR3 is CASSPGGAGLLYEQYF. In DNA form, the CDR3 reads TGTGCCAGCAGCCCCGGTGGTGCGGGCCTACTTTACGAGCAGTACTTC. This chain connects TRBV5-4 to TRBJ2-7; tentatively, D is TRBD2 (5 bases). V lost 4 bases to trimming and J lost 4 bases, with 21 bases between them. Looked up from germline, CDR1 is SGHNT and CDR2 is YYREEE (reference sequence). The CDR3 is 16 residues long.

CDR3 nucleotides: TGTGCCACCAGTGTCCCGGATGGGCAGGGGAACTATGGCTACACCTTC. Protein: CATSVPDGQGNYGYTF. This rearrangement joins TRBV24-1 to TRBJ1-2; D may be TRBD1 (6 bases). CDR1 KGHDR and CDR2 SFDVKD come from the germline V gene. V was shortened by 5 bases and J by 2 bases, with 17 bases between the two germline ends. This CDR3 comprises 16 residues.

This clone has more than one count but fewer than ten. The V and J genes are TRBV11-2 and TRBJ2-1, with D uncertain. V was pared by 1 base and J by 1 base, with 5 bases between. This CDR3 has 14 amino acids. The germline V gene has CDR1 SGHAT and CDR2 FQNNGV. Here the CDR3 DNA reads TGTGCCAGCAGCTTAGCGCTATCCTACAATGAGCAGTTCTTC. It specifies CASSLALSYNEQFF. The entire variable domain, with the rest obtained from reference TRBV11-2 and TRBJ2-1, is as follows: EAGVAQSPRYKIIEKRQSVAFWCNPISGHATLYWYQQILGQGPKLLIQFQNNGVVDDSQLPKDRFSAERLKGVDSTLKIQPAKLEDSAVYLCASSLALSYNEQFFGPGTRLTVL.

The gene calls are TRBV7-8 and TRBJ2-1, with D perhaps TRBD1 (6 bases). Deletions cut 2 bases from V and 2 bases from J, with 13 bases between. CDR1 is SGHVS, CDR2 FQNEAQ, per germline. The CDR3 extends over 16 amino acids. CDR3 nucleotide sequence: TGTGCCAGCAGCTTATATCCAGGGGCCACCTACAATGAGCAGTTCTTC. Amino acids: CASSLYPGATYNEQFF. Based on the CDR3 plus reference TRBV7-8 and TRBJ2-1, the full variable domain is GAGVSQSPRYKVAKRGQDVALRCDPISGHVSLFWYQQALGQGPEFLTYFQNEAQLDKSGLPSDRFFAERPEGSVSTLKIQRTQQEDSAVYLCASSLYPGATYNEQFFGPGTRLTVL.

This chain links TRBV19 with TRBJ2-3; 9 bases line up with TRBD2. The V gene end was trimmed by 7 bases and the J gene end by 2 bases; junction bases not matched to a gene: 10. The CDR3 runs to 16 residues. CDR1 and CDR2 (germline): LNHDA, SQIVND (reference sequence). The CDR3: CASKRRLAGPTDTQYF. The CDR3 DNA reads as TGTGCCAGTAAGCGAAGGCTAGCGGGACCCACAGATACGCAGTATTTT.

V and J are TRBV9 and TRBJ2-1; 7 bases are a match to TRBD2. Trimming took 0 bases from V and 3 from J; bases not matched to a gene: 3. Germline values: CDR1 SGDLS, CDR2 YYNGEE. This CDR3 comprises 15 residues. The CDR3 is CASSVAGGGYNEQFF. CDR3 in DNA: TGTGCCAGCAGCGTAGCGGGAGGAGGCTACAATGAGCAGTTCTTC. The full variable domain, in which reference TRBV9 and TRBJ2-1 provide the parts outside the CDR3, is DSGVTQTPKHLITATGQRVTLRCSPRSGDLSVYWYQQSLDQGLQFLIQYYNGEERAKGNILERFSAQQFPDLHSELNLSSLELGDSALYFCASSVAGGGYNEQFFGPGTRLTVL.